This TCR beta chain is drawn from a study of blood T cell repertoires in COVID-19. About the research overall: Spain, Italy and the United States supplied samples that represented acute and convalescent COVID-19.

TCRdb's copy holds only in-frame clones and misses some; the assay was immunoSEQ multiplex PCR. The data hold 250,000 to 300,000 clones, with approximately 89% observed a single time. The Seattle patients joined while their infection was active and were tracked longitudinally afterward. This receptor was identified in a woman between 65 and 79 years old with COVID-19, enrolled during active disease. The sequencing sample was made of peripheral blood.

The CDR3, as DNA: TGTGCCAGCAGCCCGAGGGGGGGGGAGAATGAGCAGTTCTTC. Translation gives CASSPRGGENEQFF. The chain has TRBV7-2 and TRBJ2-1; a weak D match, TRBD2 (7 bases). Germline V gene data show CDR1 as SGHTA and CDR2 as FQGNSA. This CDR3 region has 14 residues. The ends were cut back, 5 bases at V and 7 bases at J, with 15 bases in the middle.